This T cell receptor (beta chain) was identified in a study of T-cell reconstitution after alpha-beta-depleted transplantation in children. Library preparation (for TCRbeta) was performed with unique molecular identifiers. TCRdb re-called the PCR reads with MiXCR, one entry per CDR3 protein. The sample has about 230,000 distinct CDR3 sequences, under 13% seen once. The germline V gene encodes CDR1 SGHTA and CDR2 FQGTGA. This CDR3 is 17 amino acids long. Note on this clonotype: One junction end does not reproduce the germline sequence, and a read error may be involved.

This TCR was sampled from a child under three years old with acute myeloid leukemia, due to receive a stem cell transplant. The gene calls are TRBV7-3 and TRBJ2-3; 8 positions agree with TRBD2. The sequences come from PBMCs, collected before TCRalphabeta/CD19-depleted stem cell transplant. DNA for the CDR3: TGTGCCAGCAGCCTAACTTCGGCGGGGGGAGCGGAAGATACGCAGTATTTT. Protein: CASSLTSAGGAEDTQYF.